These 16 T cell receptor beta chains were sequenced from one sample in a study of Graves' ophthalmopathy and Graves' hyperthyroidism. Amplifying from RNA transcripts, the study obtained TCR beta CDR3 regions. First-round RT-PCR used HTBI primers; second-round multiplex PCR followed. TCRdb processed the multiplex PCR reads anew with MiXCR; each CDR3 protein has one entry. The sample carries hundreds of thousands of distinct CDR3 sequences, under 25% recorded once. The specimen was peripheral blood. Receptors were obtained from a woman aged 18 to 35 with stable Graves' hyperthyroidism.

At least ten counts were recorded for this clonotype. This rearrangement joins TRBV7-9 to TRBJ1-2; TRBD1 matches 11 bases. V gave up 4 bases and J gave up 5 bases; unmatched junction bases: 6. The CDR3 sequence is 15 residues long. Germline values: CDR1 SEHNR, CDR2 FQNEAQ (reference sequence). CDR3 nucleotides: TGTGCCAGCAGCTCCGGGACAGGGGGAAGGTATGGCTACACCTTC. This gives the protein CASSSGTGGRYGYTF.

This chain connects TRBV7-3 to TRBJ2-2; 10 nucleotides align to TRBD2. V shed 5 bases, J shed 7 bases, and the junction held 4 bases outside the gene matches. CDR3 length: 14 residues. Germline V gives CDR1 SGHTA, CDR2 FQGTGA. The CDR3 is CASSRLAGLGELFF. The CDR3 region has the DNA TGTGCCAGCAGCCGACTAGCGGGTCTCGGGGAGCTGTTTTTT. The variable domain in full, completed from reference TRBV7-3 and TRBJ2-2, reads GAGVSQTPSNKVTEKGKYVELRCDPISGHTALYWYRQSLGQGPEFLIYFQGTGAADDSGLPNDRFFAVRPEGSVSTLKIQRTERGDSAVYLCASSRLAGLGELFFGEGSRLTVL.

This clonotype was picked up many times. The chain recombines TRBV28 with TRBJ1-2, with a weak D call TRBD1 (6 bases). The germline V and J ends were trimmed by 3 bases and 5 bases, with 10 bases remaining between them. CDR1 is MDHEN, CDR2 SYDVKM, per germline. CDR3 length equals 13 residues. As DNA, the CDR3 is TGTGCCAGCAGTTTCCCAGGGGTATATGGCTACACCTTC. Its protein product is CASSFPGVYGYTF.

This clonotype was seen only once. Given a much more abundant clone one base away, this may be a read error. The chain links TRBV5-1 to TRBJ2-2, with 7 bases matching TRBD1. The CDR3 spans 15 residues. Looked up from germline, CDR1 is SGHRS and CDR2 is YFSETQ. CDR3 coding DNA: TGCGCCATCAGCTTGGGGACAGAGAACACCGGGGAGCTGTTTTTT. As protein: CAISLGTENTGELFF.

The rearrangement joins TRBV7-9 to TRBJ2-7; possible D gene TRBD2, 5 bases. V was trimmed by 2 bases and J by 5 bases, leaving 10 bases between them. This CDR3 has 13 amino acids. The germline V gene has CDR1 SEHNR and CDR2 FQNEAQ (reference sequence). The CDR3 DNA is TGTGCCAGCAGCTTACGGGGATCCCACGAGCAGTACTTC. Translation: CASSLRGSHEQYF.

This rearrangement joins TRBV20-1 to TRBJ1-1; unclear D gene. The CDR3 totals 15 residues. Per the germline V gene, CDR1 is DFQATT and CDR2 is SNEGSKA (reference sequence). V lost 2 bases and J 0 bases, leaving 13 bases between the germline ends. This CDR3 reads CSARFQSLMNTEAFF. CDR3 coding DNA: TGCAGTGCTAGATTCCAGAGTCTCATGAACACTGAAGCTTTCTTT.

This clonotype was seen only a few times. The gene calls are TRBV27 and TRBJ2-5; D may be TRBD1 (5 bases). V lost 4 bases and J lost 9, with 18 bases in between. CDR1 and CDR2 (germline): MNHEY, SMNVEV (reference sequence). The CDR3 contains 14 residues. The CDR3 protein is CASSSPGSDRPQYF. The CDR3 nucleotides read TGTGCCAGCAGTTCCCCAGGGTCGGATAGGCCCCAGTACTTC.

The table lists this clonotype with many counts. The chain is built from TRBV28 and TRBJ2-6, with 7 bases that match TRBD1. CDR1 MDHEN and CDR2 SYDVKM come from the germline V gene. Trimming at V came to 3 bases and at J to 1 base, leaving 15 bases not matched to a gene. This CDR3 has 20 residues. The CDR3, as DNA: TGTGCCAGCAGTTTTGGTTGGGGGACAGTTATTTTGTCTGGGGCCAACGTCCTGACTTTC. It codes for CASSFGWGTVILSGANVLTF.

This clonotype was seen a few times. The genes are TRBV30 and TRBJ1-2; 7 nucleotides align to TRBD1. Unmatched junction bases numbered 10, after V lost 3 bases and J lost 3 bases. Germline V gene sequence: CDR1 GTSNPN, CDR2 SVGIG (reference sequence). This CDR3 is 15 amino acids long. CDR3 protein: CAWRPFGRGYYGYTF. The CDR3 DNA sequence: TGTGCCTGGAGGCCGTTTGGCAGGGGGTACTATGGCTACACCTTC. Full variable domain (outside the CDR3, taken from reference TRBV30 and TRBJ1-2): SQTIHQWPATLVQPVGSPLSLECTVEGTSNPNLYWYRQAAGRGLQLLFYSVGIGQISSEVPQNLSASRPQDRQFILSSKKLLLSDSGFYLCAWRPFGRGYYGYTFGSGTRLTVV.

This clonotype was seen ten or more times. This rearrangement joins TRBV25-1 to TRBJ1-2; the D gene is possibly TRBD1 (6 bases). CDR3 length equals 13 residues. V was pared by 6 bases and J by 7 bases, with 15 bases between. Germline V gene sequence: CDR1 MGHDK, CDR2 SYGVNS. CDR3 in amino acids: CASRGGRVAGYTF. CDR3 nucleotides: TGTGCCAGCAGGGGGGGCAGGGTCGCTGGCTACACCTTC.

There are many counts of this clonotype. The rearrangement uses TRBV18 and TRBJ1-2, with D perhaps matching TRBD1 (5 bases). There are 14 residues in the CDR3. V lost 3 bases and J lost 3, with 11 bases in between. Germline V CDR1 and CDR2: KGHSH, LQKENI. Here the CDR3 reads CASSPGRDHYGYTF. In nucleotides, the CDR3 is TGTGCCAGCTCACCGGGCAGGGACCACTATGGCTACACCTTC.

The chain combines TRBV28 with TRBJ2-7; no clear D gene. CDR3 length equals 16 residues. V dropped 2 bases and J dropped 6 bases, with 20 bases sitting between them. CDR1 MDHEN and CDR2 SYDVKM come from the germline V gene. The CDR3 spells CASSLNPSVGSLEQYF. The CDR3 region has the DNA TGTGCCAGCAGTTTAAATCCGAGTGTAGGTTCTCTCGAGCAGTACTTC.

This clonotype showed up many times. V gene TRBV10-3 combines with J gene TRBJ1-3; D ambiguous. Germline V lookup: CDR1 ENHRY, CDR2 SYGVKD. This CDR3 region has 16 residues. V was trimmed by 0 bases and J by 0 bases, leaving 9 bases between them. CDR3 in DNA: TGTGCCATCAGTGAGTCGTTGACCGTCTCTGGAAACACCATATATTTT. It translates to CAISESLTVSGNTIYF.

Details on this clonotype: Possible read error: a much larger clone is one base away. The V gene is TRBV6-1, the J gene TRBJ2-7; the D is unclear. Trimming cost V 1 base and J 4 bases, with 5 bases left between them. CDR1 is MNHNS and CDR2 is SASEGT in the germline V gene. The CDR3 sequence is 12 residues long. Here the CDR3 reads CASSEVPYEQYF. The CDR3, as DNA: TGTGCCAGCAGTGAAGTGCCGTACGAGCAGTACTTC.

The chain couples TRBV6-2 or TRBV6-3 to TRBJ1-2, with 8 bases fitting TRBD1. In germline, CDR1 is MNHEY, CDR2 SVGEGT. CDR3 length equals 13 residues. V trimming: 7 bases; J trimming: 7 bases; junction bases outside the gene matches: 8. Here the CDR3 DNA reads TGTGCCAGCAACATTGGACAGGGAGGTGGCTACACCTTC. Translated: CASNIGQGGGYTF.

The chain carries TRBV28 and TRBJ2-5, with 9 nucleotides matching TRBD1. V gave up 0 bases and J gave up 5 bases; unmatched junction bases: 7. In germline, CDR1 is MDHEN, CDR2 SYDVKM. The CDR3 length is 16 residues. CDR3: CASSLWSTGGEETQYF. For the CDR3, the DNA is TGTGCCAGCAGTTTATGGTCCACAGGGGGCGAGGAGACCCAGTACTTC.